The next 19 T cell receptor beta chains were all read from a single sample in a study of blood T cell repertoires in COVID-19. TCRdb's copy holds only in-frame clones and misses some; the assay was immunoSEQ multiplex PCR. The repertoire consists of some 460,000 clones, with around 90% occurring once and the leading ten covering roughly 1.9%. Sequences were obtained from PBMCs or T cells enriched from blood (not recorded which). Source of these receptors: a woman in her late teens or twenties with acute COVID-19.

On this clone: Other DNA sequences of this sample code for an identical CDR3. V gene TRBV19 combines with J gene TRBJ2-7, with 12 nucleotides matching TRBD1. The CDR3 extends over 15 amino acids. With 1 base clipped from V and 3 bases from J, the junction kept 1 base outside the gene matches. The germline V gene encodes CDR1 LNHDA and CDR2 SQIVND (reference sequence). CDR3 amino acids: CASSIGDRGLYEQYF. The DNA of the CDR3 is TGTGCCAGTAGTATAGGGGACAGGGGGCTCTACGAGCAGTACTTC.

The genes are TRBV7-9 and TRBJ2-7; 7 bases are a match to TRBD2. Germline CDR1 reads SEHNR; CDR2 reads FQNEAQ (reference sequence). Trimming at V came to 5 bases and at J to 2 bases, leaving 9 bases not matched to a gene. The CDR3 runs 15 residues. The DNA for the CDR3 is TGTGCCAGCAGCGACCATAGCGGGTCACCCTACGAGCAGTACTTC. This codes for CASSDHSGSPYEQYF.

The chain joins TRBV5-1 to TRBJ2-7, with D perhaps matching TRBD2 (6 bases). The germline CDR1 and CDR2 sequences are SGHRS and YFSETQ. The CDR3 loop spans 14 amino acids. V was cut by 0 bases and J by 6 bases, with 13 bases left in between. The CDR3 DNA sequence: TGCGCCAGCAGCTTGGTTTCGGAGCGGGCCGAGCAGTACTTC. Its protein is CASSLVSERAEQYF.

This clone was detected only once. The chain has TRBV5-5 and TRBJ2-7, with no clear D. Germline V gene sequence: CDR1 SGHKS, CDR2 YYEKEE (reference sequence). The ends were cut back, 0 bases at V and 3 bases at J, with 4 bases in the middle. The CDR3 covers 12 residues. CDR3 loop: CASSLVSYEQYF. The CDR3 region has the DNA TGTGCCAGCAGCTTGGTGAGCTACGAGCAGTACTTC. The variable domain in full, with the rest retrieved from reference TRBV5-5 and TRBJ2-7, is DAGVTQSPTHLIKTRGQQVTLRCSPISGHKSVSWYQQVLGQGPQFIFQYYEKEERGRGNFPDRFSARQFPNYSSELNVNALLLGDSALYLCASSLVSYEQYFGPGTRLTVT.

The rearrangement joins TRBV7-9 to TRBJ1-4; no firm D call. From germline, CDR1 is SEHNR and CDR2 FQNEAQ (reference sequence). Trimming took 5 bases from V and 6 from J, leaving 4 bases between them. This CDR3 has 11 amino acids. The CDR3 sequence: CASSPDEKLFF. In DNA form, the CDR3 reads TGTGCCAGCAGCCCGGATGAAAAACTGTTTTTT.

The genes are TRBV7-6 and TRBJ2-3; TRBD1 might be the D (5 bases). V lost 5 bases and J 1 base, leaving 13 bases between the germline ends. Germline assignment: CDR1 SGHVS and CDR2 FNYEAQ. The CDR3 is made up of 15 amino acids. CDR3 in amino acids: CASSLKGFGTDTQYF. In DNA, the CDR3 is TGTGCCAGCAGCCTTAAGGGGTTTGGCACAGATACGCAGTATTTT.

CDR3 coding DNA: TGTGCCAGCAGCCCCCCCCTACTAGCGGGATCGGAGACCCAGTACTTC. Encoded protein: CASSPPLLAGSETQYF. The V gene is TRBV9, the J gene TRBJ2-5, with 10 bases aligning to TRBD2. The CDR3 is 16 residues long. Germline values: CDR1 SGDLS, CDR2 YYNGEE. The V gene end was trimmed by 4 bases and the J gene end by 5 bases; junction bases not matched to a gene: 11.

The V call is TRBV9, the J call TRBJ2-1, with TRBD1 matching 10 bases. Germline V gene sequence: CDR1 SGDLS, CDR2 YYNGEE. CDR3 size: 15 residues. The J segment lost 6 bases and the V segment lost 0 bases, leaving 3 bases of the junction unmatched. The CDR3 bases are TGTGCCAGCAGCGTAGTGGGGACAGGGGTCAATGAGCAGTTCTTC. Its translation: CASSVVGTGVNEQFF.

The chain is built from TRBV12-5 and TRBJ1-5; D is unresolved. The germline V gene has CDR1 LGHNT and CDR2 FRNRAP. The germline V and J ends were trimmed by 9 bases and 8 bases, with 11 bases remaining between them. This CDR3 is built from 11 residues. The CDR3 region has the DNA TGTGCTAGCGGGGTACGTGAGCCCCAGCATTTT. This translates into CASGVREPQHF.

The chain recombines TRBV30 with TRBJ1-2; 8 bases agree with TRBD1. The V gene's germline CDR1 is GTSNPN and CDR2 SVGIG (reference sequence). The V and J ends lost 7 bases and 4 bases, in that order; junction bases with no gene match: 8. The CDR3 has 13 amino acids. CDR3 amino acids: CASWTGILYGYTF. CDR3 coding DNA: TGTGCCTCCTGGACAGGGATCCTCTATGGCTACACCTTC.

V usage is TRBV29-1 and J usage is TRBJ2-7, with 9 bases matching TRBD1. Germline V gives CDR1 SQVTM, CDR2 ANQGSEA. V was pared by 5 bases and J by 7 bases, with 6 bases of the junction left unmatched. The CDR3 length is 12 residues. The CDR3 protein is CSVNRGPEEQYF. The CDR3 DNA sequence: TGCAGCGTTAACAGGGGGCCTGAAGAGCAGTACTTC.

This chain uses TRBV10-3 with TRBJ2-1; D possibly corresponds to TRBD1 (7 bases). CDR1 ENHRY and CDR2 SYGVKD come from the germline V gene. V was shortened by 10 bases and J by 3 bases, with 19 bases between the two germline ends. CDR3 length: 15 residues. CDR3 amino acids: CATGVARGNYNEQFF. DNA for the CDR3: TGTGCCACGGGGGTTGCCAGGGGGAACTACAATGAGCAGTTCTTC.

This chain links TRBV6-5 with TRBJ2-3, with 9 bases fitting TRBD2. Germline V gene sequence: CDR1 MNHEY, CDR2 SVGAGI. The CDR3 covers 15 residues. V shed 1 base and J 11 bases; nucleotides not matched to a gene: 10. Here the CDR3 reads CASSYFRAGGWGQYF. The DNA for the CDR3 is TGTGCCAGCAGTTACTTCCGAGCGGGAGGTTGGGGGCAGTATTTT.

This clone was found once. The CDR3 nucleotides are TGCAGTGGGGAATGGGACAGAAAAGCTTTCTTT. Its translation: CSGEWDRKAFF. The genes are TRBV20-1 and TRBJ1-1; TRBD1 matches at 7 bases. The CDR3 consists of 11 residues. CDR1 is DFQATT, CDR2 SNEGSKA, per germline (reference sequence). V lost 7 bases, J lost 9 bases, and 8 bases stayed unmatched.

The V call is TRBV11-2, the J call TRBJ2-7; D may be TRBD2 (6 bases). The CDR3 totals 15 residues. Germline loops: CDR1 SGHAT, CDR2 FQNNGV. The V gene lost 2 bases and the J gene lost 3 bases, with 14 bases spanning the gap. The CDR3 sequence: CASSLTGTGNYEQYF. CDR3 in DNA: TGTGCCAGCAGCTTAACTGGGACTGGTAACTACGAGCAGTACTTC. Drawing the rest from reference TRBV11-2 and TRBJ2-7, the complete variable domain is EAGVAQSPRYKIIEKRQSVAFWCNPISGHATLYWYQQILGQGPKLLIQFQNNGVVDDSQLPKDRFSAERLKGVDSTLKIQPAKLEDSAVYLCASSLTGTGNYEQYFGPGTRLTVT.

This clone was detected only a few times. The chain carries TRBV10-3 and TRBJ2-2; D perhaps matches TRBD1 (6 bases). Per germline, CDR1 ENHRY and CDR2 SYGVKD. Trimming cost V 2 bases and J 5 bases, with 6 bases left between them. The CDR3 has 13 residues. The CDR3 DNA reads as TGTGCCATCAGTGAGACAGGGACCGGGGAGCTGTTTTTT. Its translation: CAISETGTGELFF.

The chain uses TRBV5-1 and TRBJ2-7, with 10 bases lining up with TRBD1. With V trimmed by 4 bases and J by 3 bases, 7 bases remained unmatched. The CDR3 has 15 residues. The germline V gene encodes CDR1 SGHRS and CDR2 YFSETQ. The DNA of the CDR3 is TGCGCCAGCAGCGGCTCCGGGACAGGGGACTACGAGCAGTACTTC. Translated: CASSGSGTGDYEQYF.

This clone was seen once. V gene TRBV5-6 combines with J gene TRBJ2-7, with TRBD1 as a possible D gene (6 bases). Germline CDR1 and CDR2: SGHDT and YYEEEE. CDR3 size: 14 residues. V was clipped by 0 bases and J by 6 bases, with 13 bases between them. Written as DNA, the CDR3 is TGTGCCAGCAGCTTGGATGGACCAGGGGCCGAGCAGTACTTC. Encoded protein: CASSLDGPGAEQYF.

This chain links TRBV15 with TRBJ1-3, with unresolved D. V was pared by 0 bases and J by 2 bases, with 14 bases between. Germline CDR1 is LNHNV and CDR2 is YYDKDF (reference sequence). The CDR3 contains 17 residues. DNA for the CDR3: TGTGCCACCAGCAGAGAAAAGGTGACAACCCCTGGAAACACCATATATTTT. It is translated as CATSREKVTTPGNTIYF.